The source of this T cell receptor beta chain is a study of blood T cell repertoires in COVID-19. Looking at the study overall: Italy, Spain and the United States were the sources of the convalescent and acute COVID-19 samples. From T cells, B-cell-depleted T cells, or PBMCs came the material, which was cDNA or gDNA.

Losses at the gene ends were 8 bases for V and 7 bases for J; bases not matched to a gene: 8. Germline V lookup: CDR1 MGHRA, CDR2 YSYEKL. CDR3 length: 14 amino acids. Per the original data handling: For nucleated cells, counts were estimated from reference gene primer amplification. Only in-frame clones appear in the TCRdb table, and some are missing; sequencing was by immunoSEQ multiplex PCR. V and J calls and clone size are those listed in that table; D and trimming were worked out from the DNA. This table holds some 300,000 clones, over 75% found once. Participants spanned ages about 18 to 89 years and resided in around 25 US areas.

Specimen: PBMCs or T cells enriched from blood (not recorded which). This sequence joins TRBV4-1 and TRBJ2-2, with 9 bases identical to TRBD1. This sequence originates from a man aged 30-40 years who had recovered from COVID-19. CDR3 coding DNA: TGCGCCAGCTCGAGGACAGGGGAGGTCGGGGAGCTGTTTTTT. This codes for CASSRTGEVGELFF.